This T cell receptor (beta chain) was observed in a study of shared clonotypes between healthy human individuals. In the study overall: Per-donor plates numbered three CD4 naive, three CD4 memory, two CD8 naive and one CD8 memory. Study results and caveats: Clonotype sharing across four donors was observed for 4% to 6.5% of naive CD4 clonotypes.

Only a few counts were recorded for this clone. Its antigen remains unidentified. The sample has other DNA sequences that encode this CDR3 too. The assay was immunoSEQ multiplex PCR, and TCRdb's table has in-frame clones only and misses some. The sample lists around 700,000 clones; roughly 73% were seen once. The CDR3 is 15 amino acids. The germline CDR1 and CDR2 sequences are SGHNT and YYREEE (reference sequence). The germline V and J ends were trimmed by 0 bases and 2 bases, with 10 bases remaining between them. Sequenced input: memory CD4+ T cells sorted from blood. Subset defined: CD45RA-negative fraction. The chain joins TRBV5-4 to TRBJ2-3; D is possibly TRBD1 (5 bases). This TCR was recovered from a woman in her 30s in good health. The CDR3 protein is CASSLVLGVTDTQYF. Here the CDR3 DNA reads TGTGCCAGCAGCTTGGTCTTAGGGGTCACAGATACGCAGTATTTT.